These T cell receptor beta chains were read from a single sample in a study of T and B cells in COVID-19 patients. TCRdb redid the calling of the multiplex PCR reads with MiXCR, one entry per CDR3 protein. The sample includes approximately 6,000 distinct CDR3 sequences, roughly a quarter of them seen just once. The sequenced sample was blood. These receptors were collected from a human donor with active COVID-19. The donor label of this sample is uncertain. CDR3s include the opening cysteine and the closing phenylalanine or tryptophan. A D gene is named only where the DNA matches it firmly. Clone sizes are given selectively: once, few, many, or a class where the clone is expanded.

>TRBV6-1|few|NA|TRBJ1-1
CASSEAKLHAFF
TGTGCCAGCAGTGAAGCCAAGTTGCATGCTTTCTTT
>TRBV25-1|NA|NA|TRBJ2-1
CASSEYGPGSSYNEQFF
TGTGCCAGCAGTGAATATGGGCCGGGGAGCTCCTACAATGAGCAGTTCTTC
>TRBV7-6|NA|NA|TRBJ2-3
CASSPSGNPPDTQYF
TGTGCCAGCAGCCCATCAGGGAATCCCCCAGATACGCAGTATTTT
>TRBV6-5|NA|NA|TRBJ2-7
CASSYELARLYEQYF
TGTGCCAGCAGTTACGAGTTGGCTAGGCTGTACGAGCAGTACTTC
>TRBV19|medium-sized|NA|TRBJ2-2
CASQHNSNTGELFF
TGTGCCAGTCAACACAATTCGAACACCGGGGAGCTGTTTTTT
>TRBV18|medium-sized|TRBD1|TRBJ2-7
CASSPGQTSYEQYF
TGTGCCAGCTCACCGGGACAGACGTCCTACGAGCAGTACTTC
>TRBV12-3/TRBV12-4|NA|TRBD1|TRBJ1-5
CASSATGGTQPQHF
TGTGCCAGCAGCGCTACAGGGGGCACTCAGCCCCAGCATTTT
>TRBV30|medium-sized|TRBD1|TRBJ2-5
CAWSRDRETQYF
TGTGCCTGGAGCCGGGACAGGGAGACCCAGTACTTC
>TRBV6-5|NA|TRBD2|TRBJ2-5
CASSGAGAGQETQYF
TGCGCCAGCAGCGGAGCGGGGGCCGGACAAGAGACCCAGTACTTC
>TRBV20-1|once|TRBD2|TRBJ2-1
CSAGETSGYNEQFF
TGCAGTGCTGGCGAGACTAGCGGATACAATGAGCAGTTCTTC
>TRBV14|few|NA|TRBJ2-6
CASSQDNLPGHPSAGANVLTF
TGTGCCAGCAGCCAAGATAACCTTCCGGGACACCCATCGGCTGGGGCCAACGTCCTGACTTTC
>TRBV27|few|TRBD1|TRBJ2-1
CASSFLWDRSYNEQFF
TGTGCCAGCAGTTTTTTATGGGACAGATCCTACAATGAGCAGTTCTTC
>TRBV5-4|few|NA|TRBJ1-1
CASSLELNTEAFF
TGTGCCAGCAGCTTGGAACTGAACACTGAAGCTTTCTTT
>TRBV19|medium-sized|NA|TRBJ2-7
CASRPNDYASEQYF
TGTGCCAGTAGGCCCAATGACTACGCTAGTGAGCAGTACTTC
>TRBV6-5|NA|NA|TRBJ2-7
CASSDSGREQYF
TGTGCCAGCAGCGACTCAGGTCGGGAGCAGTACTTC
>TRBV14|NA|NA|TRBJ2-1
CASSPGGPGEQFF
TGTGCCAGCAGCCCCGGGGGGCCCGGTGAGCAGTTCTTC
>TRBV19|medium-sized|NA|TRBJ1-1
CASSTGQWNTEAFF
TGTGCCAGTAGTACAGGGCAATGGAACACTGAAGCTTTCTTT
>TRBV7-6|NA|TRBD2|TRBJ2-7
CASSLGLANEQYF
TGTGCCAGCAGCCTGGGACTAGCGAACGAGCAGTACTTC
>TRBV24-1|medium-sized|TRBD2|TRBJ2-1
CATSPKVREGLVRGNEQFF
TGTGCCACCAGTCCCAAGGTGCGGGAGGGCCTCGTACGGGGGAATGAGCAGTTCTTC
>TRBV10-3|NA|NA|TRBJ1-1
CAISELPTGMAEAFF
TGTGCCATCAGTGAGCTACCAACAGGGATGGCTGAAGCTTTCTTT
>TRBV12-3/TRBV12-4|few|NA|TRBJ1-1
CASSSQGTEAFF
TGTGCCAGCAGTTCACAGGGAACTGAAGCTTTCTTT
>TRBV6-5|few|TRBD1|TRBJ1-1
CASRSTGGTEAFF
TGTGCCAGCAGATCTACAGGGGGCACTGAAGCTTTCTTT
>TRBV18|NA|NA|TRBJ2-5
CASSPLPRGETQYF
TGTGCCAGCTCACCACTACCTCGGGGAGAGACCCAGTACTTC
>TRBV6-2/TRBV6-3|medium-sized|TRBD2|TRBJ2-2
CASGLAENTGELFF
TGTGCCAGCGGCCTAGCGGAAAACACCGGGGAGCTGTTTTTT
>TRBV20-1|NA|TRBD1|TRBJ2-7
CSAVDRGRDEQYF
TGCAGTGCCGTGGACAGGGGCCGAGACGAGCAGTACTTC
>TRBV5-1|NA|NA|TRBJ1-4
CASSPSWPTNEKLFF
TGCGCCAGCAGCCCAAGTTGGCCAACTAATGAAAAACTGTTTTTT
>TRBV5-4|medium-sized|NA|TRBJ2-3
CASSLVADTQYF
TGTGCCAGCAGCTTGGTGGCAGATACGCAGTATTTT
>TRBV19|medium-sized|NA|TRBJ2-7
CASSLRAGRYEQYF
TGTGCCAGTAGTCTCCGCGCGGGGCGGTACGAGCAGTACTTC
>TRBV7-9|NA|NA|TRBJ1-2
CASSFGVGNYGYTF
TGTGCCAGCAGCTTTGGTGTAGGTAACTATGGCTACACCTTC
>TRBV19|medium-sized|NA|TRBJ1-2
CASSTTAYGYTF
TGTGCCAGTAGTACCACGGCCTATGGCTACACCTTC
>TRBV19|NA|NA|TRBJ1-2
CASSRSGKNYGYTF
TGTGCCAGTAGTAGGTCAGGGAAAAACTATGGCTACACCTTC